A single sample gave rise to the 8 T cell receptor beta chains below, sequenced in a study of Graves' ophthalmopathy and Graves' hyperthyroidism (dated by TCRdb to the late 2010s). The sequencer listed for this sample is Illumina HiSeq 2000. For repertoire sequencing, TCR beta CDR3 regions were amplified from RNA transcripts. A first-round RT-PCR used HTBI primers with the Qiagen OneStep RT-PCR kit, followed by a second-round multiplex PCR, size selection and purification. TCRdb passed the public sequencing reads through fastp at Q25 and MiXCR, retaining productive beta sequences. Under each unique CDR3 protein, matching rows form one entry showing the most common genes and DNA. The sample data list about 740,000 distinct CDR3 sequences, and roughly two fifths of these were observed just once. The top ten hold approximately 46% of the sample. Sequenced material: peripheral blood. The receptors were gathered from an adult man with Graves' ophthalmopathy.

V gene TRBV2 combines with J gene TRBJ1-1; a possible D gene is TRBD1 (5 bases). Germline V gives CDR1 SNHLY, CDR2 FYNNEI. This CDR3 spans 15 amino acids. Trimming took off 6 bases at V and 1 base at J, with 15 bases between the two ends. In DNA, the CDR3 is TGTGCCAGCAGCAACCAACGGGACGGGAACACTGAAGCTTTCTTT. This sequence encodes CASSNQRDGNTEAFF. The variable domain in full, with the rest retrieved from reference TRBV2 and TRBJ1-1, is EPEVTQTPSHQVTQMGQEVILRCVPISNHLYFYWYRQILGQKVEFLVSFYNNEISEKSEIFDDQFSVERPDGSNFTLKIRSTKLEDSAMYFCASSNQRDGNTEAFFGQGTRLTVV.

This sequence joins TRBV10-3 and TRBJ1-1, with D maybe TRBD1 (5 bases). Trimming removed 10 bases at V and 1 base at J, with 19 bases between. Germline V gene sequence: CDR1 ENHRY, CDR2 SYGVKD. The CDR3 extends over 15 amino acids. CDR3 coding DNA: TGTGCCAGCAGGCGCCACGGGGGACCGAACACTGAAGCTTTCTTT. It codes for CASRRHGGPNTEAFF.

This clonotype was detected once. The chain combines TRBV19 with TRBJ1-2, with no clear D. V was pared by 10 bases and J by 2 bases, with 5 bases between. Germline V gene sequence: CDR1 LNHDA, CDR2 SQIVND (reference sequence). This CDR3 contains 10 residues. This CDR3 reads CATENYGYTF. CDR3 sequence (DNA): TGTGCCACAGAGAACTATGGCTACACCTTC.

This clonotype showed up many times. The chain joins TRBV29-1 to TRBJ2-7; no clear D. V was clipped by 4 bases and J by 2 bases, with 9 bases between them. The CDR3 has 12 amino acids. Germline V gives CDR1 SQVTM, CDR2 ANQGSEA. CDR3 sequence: CSVAQSTYEQYF. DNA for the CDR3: TGCAGCGTTGCACAGAGTACCTACGAGCAGTACTTC.

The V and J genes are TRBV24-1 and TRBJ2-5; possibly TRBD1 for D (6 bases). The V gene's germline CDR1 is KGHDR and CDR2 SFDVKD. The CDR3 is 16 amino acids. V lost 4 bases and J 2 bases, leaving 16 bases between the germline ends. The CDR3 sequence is CATSDPGTQAQETQYF. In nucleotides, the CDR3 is TGTGCCACCAGTGACCCCGGGACACAAGCTCAAGAGACCCAGTACTTC.

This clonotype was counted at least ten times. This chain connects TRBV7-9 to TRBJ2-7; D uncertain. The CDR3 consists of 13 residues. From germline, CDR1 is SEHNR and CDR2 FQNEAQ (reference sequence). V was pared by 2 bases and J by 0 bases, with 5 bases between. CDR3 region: CASSLPVSYEQYF. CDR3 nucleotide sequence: TGTGCCAGCAGCTTACCCGTCTCCTACGAGCAGTACTTC.

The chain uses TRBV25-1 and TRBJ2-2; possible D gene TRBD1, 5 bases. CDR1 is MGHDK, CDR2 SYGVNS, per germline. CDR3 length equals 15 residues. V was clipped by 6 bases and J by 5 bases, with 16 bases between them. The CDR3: CASSQGQGRTGELFF. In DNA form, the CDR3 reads TGTGCCAGCAGCCAAGGTCAGGGCCGAACCGGGGAGCTGTTTTTT.

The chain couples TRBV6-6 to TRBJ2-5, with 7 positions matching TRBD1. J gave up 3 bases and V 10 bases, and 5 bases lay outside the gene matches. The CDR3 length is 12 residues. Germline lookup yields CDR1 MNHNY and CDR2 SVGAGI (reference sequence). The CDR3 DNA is TGTGCCACCAGACAGGGAAAAGAGACCCAGTACTTC. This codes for CATRQGKETQYF.